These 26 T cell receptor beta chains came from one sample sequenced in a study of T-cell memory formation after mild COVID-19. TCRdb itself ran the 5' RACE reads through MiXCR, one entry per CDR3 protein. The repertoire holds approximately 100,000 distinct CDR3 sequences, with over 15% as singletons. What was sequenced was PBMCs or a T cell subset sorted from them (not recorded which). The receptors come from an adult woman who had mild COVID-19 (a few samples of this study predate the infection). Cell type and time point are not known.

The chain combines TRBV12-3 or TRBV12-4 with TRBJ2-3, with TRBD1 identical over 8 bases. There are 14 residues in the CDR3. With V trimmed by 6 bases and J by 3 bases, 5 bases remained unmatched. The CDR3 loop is CASSWTGITDTQYF. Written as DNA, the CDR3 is TGTGCCAGCAGCTGGACAGGGATAACAGATACGCAGTATTTT.

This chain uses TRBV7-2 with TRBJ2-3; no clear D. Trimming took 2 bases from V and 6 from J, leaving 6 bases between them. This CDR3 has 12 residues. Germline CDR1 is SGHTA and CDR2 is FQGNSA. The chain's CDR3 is CASSLKGDTQYF. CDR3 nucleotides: TGTGCCAGCAGCTTAAAGGGCGATACGCAGTATTTT.

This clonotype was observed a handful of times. CDR3 sequence: CSARDLQGGTEAFF. The CDR3 DNA reads TGCAGTGCTAGAGACCTTCAAGGGGGCACTGAAGCTTTCTTT. J is TRBJ1-1 and V is TRBV20-1; a weak D match, TRBD1 (6 bases). The CDR3 sequence is 14 residues long. CDR1 and CDR2 from the germline V gene are DFQATT and SNEGSKA (reference sequence). V was trimmed by 0 bases and J by 4 bases, leaving 12 bases between them.

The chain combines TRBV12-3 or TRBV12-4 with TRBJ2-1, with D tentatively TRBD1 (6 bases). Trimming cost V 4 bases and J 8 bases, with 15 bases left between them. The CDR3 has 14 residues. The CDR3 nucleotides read TGTGCCAGCAGTTCATCCCGGGACAACGATGAGCAGTTCTTC. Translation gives CASSSSRDNDEQFF.

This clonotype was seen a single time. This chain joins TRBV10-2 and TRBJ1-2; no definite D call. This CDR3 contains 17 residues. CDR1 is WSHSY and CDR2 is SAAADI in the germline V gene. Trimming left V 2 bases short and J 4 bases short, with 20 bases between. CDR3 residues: CASSEPLVDPLFYGYTF. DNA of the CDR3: TGCGCCAGCAGTGAGCCCCTCGTGGATCCCCTCTTCTATGGCTACACCTTC.

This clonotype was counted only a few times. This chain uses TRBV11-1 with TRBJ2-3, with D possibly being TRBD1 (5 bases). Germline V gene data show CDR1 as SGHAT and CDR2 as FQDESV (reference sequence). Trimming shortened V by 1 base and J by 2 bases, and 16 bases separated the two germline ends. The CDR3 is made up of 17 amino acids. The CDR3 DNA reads TGTGCCAGCAGCTTAGGGAGAGACAGCTATACCACAGATACGCAGTATTTT. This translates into CASSLGRDSYTTDTQYF.

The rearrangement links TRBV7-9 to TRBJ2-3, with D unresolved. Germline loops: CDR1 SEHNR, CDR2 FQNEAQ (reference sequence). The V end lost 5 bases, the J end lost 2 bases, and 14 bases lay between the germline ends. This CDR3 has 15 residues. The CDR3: CASSTPWATTDTQYF. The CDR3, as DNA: TGTGCCAGCAGCACGCCTTGGGCCACCACAGATACGCAGTATTTT. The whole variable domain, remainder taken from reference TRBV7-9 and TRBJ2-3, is DTGVSQNPRHKITKRGQNVTFRCDPISEHNRLYWYRQTLGQGPEFLTYFQNEAQLEKSRLLSDRFSAERPKGSFSTLEIQRTEQGDSAMYLCASSTPWATTDTQYFGPGTRLTVL.

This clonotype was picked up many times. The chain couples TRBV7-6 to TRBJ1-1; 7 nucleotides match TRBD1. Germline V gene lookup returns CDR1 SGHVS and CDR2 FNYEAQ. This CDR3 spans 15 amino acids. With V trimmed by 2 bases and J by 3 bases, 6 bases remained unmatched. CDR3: CASSLTEQGDTEAFF. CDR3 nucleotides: TGTGCCAGCAGCTTAACCGAGCAGGGGGACACTGAAGCTTTCTTT.

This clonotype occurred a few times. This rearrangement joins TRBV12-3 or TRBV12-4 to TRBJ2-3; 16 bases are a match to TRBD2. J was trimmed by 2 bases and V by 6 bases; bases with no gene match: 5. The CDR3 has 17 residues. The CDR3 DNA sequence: TGTGCCAGCAGCGCGGGACTAGCGGGGGGGAACACAGATACGCAGTATTTT. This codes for CASSAGLAGGNTDTQYF.

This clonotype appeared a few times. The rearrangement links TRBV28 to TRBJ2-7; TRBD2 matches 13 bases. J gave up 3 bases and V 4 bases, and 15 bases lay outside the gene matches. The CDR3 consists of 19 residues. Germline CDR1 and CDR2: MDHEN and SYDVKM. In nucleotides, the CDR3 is TGTGCCAGCAGTTCCACTAGCGGGAGGGCCGACCAACGACGCTACGAGCAGTACTTC. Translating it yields CASSSTSGRADQRRYEQYF. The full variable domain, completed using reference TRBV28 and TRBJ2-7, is DVKVTQSSRYLVKRTGEKVFLECVQDMDHENMFWYRQDPGLGLRLIYFSYDVKMKEKGDIPEGYSVSREKKERFSLILESASTNQTSMYLCASSSTSGRADQRRYEQYFGPGTRLTVT.

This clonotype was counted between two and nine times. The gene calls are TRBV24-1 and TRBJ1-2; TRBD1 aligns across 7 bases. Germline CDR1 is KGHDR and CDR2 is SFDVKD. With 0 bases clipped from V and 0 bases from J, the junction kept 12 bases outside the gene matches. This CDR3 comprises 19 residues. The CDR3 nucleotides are TGTGCCACCAGTGATTTGCCCCGGGGAGGGGGCCTCGCTAACTATGGCTACACCTTC. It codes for CATSDLPRGGGLANYGYTF.

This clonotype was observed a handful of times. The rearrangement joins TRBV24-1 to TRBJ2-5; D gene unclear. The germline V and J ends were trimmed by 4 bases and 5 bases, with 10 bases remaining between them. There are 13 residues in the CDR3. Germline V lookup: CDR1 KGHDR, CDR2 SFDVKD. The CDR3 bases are TGTGCCACCAGTGACGACGGAGCTGAGACCCAGTACTTC. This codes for CATSDDGAETQYF.

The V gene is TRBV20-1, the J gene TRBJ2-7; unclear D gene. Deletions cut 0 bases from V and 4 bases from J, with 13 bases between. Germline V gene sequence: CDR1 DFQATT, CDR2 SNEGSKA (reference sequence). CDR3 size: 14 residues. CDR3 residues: CSARDAEDDYEQYF. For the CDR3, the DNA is TGCAGTGCTAGAGATGCTGAAGACGATTACGAGCAGTACTTC.

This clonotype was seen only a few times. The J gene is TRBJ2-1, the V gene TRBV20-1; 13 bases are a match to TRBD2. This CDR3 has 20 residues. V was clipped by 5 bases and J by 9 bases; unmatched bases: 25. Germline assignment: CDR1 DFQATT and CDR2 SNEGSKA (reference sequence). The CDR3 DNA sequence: TGCAGTGCTGAGTCAATGGGACTAGCGGGACCCTTAACCCTCGCGAGTGAGCAGTTCTTC. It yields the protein CSAESMGLAGPLTLASEQFF.

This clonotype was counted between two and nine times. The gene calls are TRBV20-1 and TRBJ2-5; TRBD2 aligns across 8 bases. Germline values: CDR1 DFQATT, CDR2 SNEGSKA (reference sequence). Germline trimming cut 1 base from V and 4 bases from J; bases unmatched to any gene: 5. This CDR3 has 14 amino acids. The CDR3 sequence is CSARGTSLSETQYF. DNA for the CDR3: TGCAGTGCTAGAGGGACTAGCTTGTCAGAGACCCAGTACTTC.

The CDR3, as DNA: TGTGCCAGCAGCCGCACCGGGACTTCTAGCACAGATACGCAGTATTTT. Translating it yields CASSRTGTSSTDTQYF. The rearrangement joins TRBV4-2 to TRBJ2-3, with D perhaps matching TRBD2 (6 bases). The CDR3 totals 16 residues. Trimming took 4 bases from V and 0 from J, leaving 14 bases between them. CDR1 and CDR2 (germline): LGHNA, YNFKEQ.

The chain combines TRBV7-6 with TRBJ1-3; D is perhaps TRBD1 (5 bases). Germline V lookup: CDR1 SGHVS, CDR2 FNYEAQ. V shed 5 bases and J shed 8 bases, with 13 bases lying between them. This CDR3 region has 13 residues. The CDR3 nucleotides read TGTGCCAGCAGCCCTCTGGGACGAGACACCATATATTTT. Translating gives CASSPLGRDTIYF.

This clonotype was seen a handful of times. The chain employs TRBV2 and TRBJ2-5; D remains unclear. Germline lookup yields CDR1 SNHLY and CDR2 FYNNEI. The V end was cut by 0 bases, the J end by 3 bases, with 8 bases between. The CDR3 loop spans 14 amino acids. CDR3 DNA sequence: TGTGCCAGCAGTGAAGCGCCTCGGGAAGAGACCCAGTACTTC. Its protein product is CASSEAPREETQYF.

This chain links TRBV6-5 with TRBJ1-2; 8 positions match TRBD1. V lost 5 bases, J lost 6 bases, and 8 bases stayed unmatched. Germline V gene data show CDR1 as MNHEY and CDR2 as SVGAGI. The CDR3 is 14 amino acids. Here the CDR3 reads CASSNYRGNNGYTF. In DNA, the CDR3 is TGTGCCAGCAGTAACTACAGGGGGAACAATGGCTACACCTTC.

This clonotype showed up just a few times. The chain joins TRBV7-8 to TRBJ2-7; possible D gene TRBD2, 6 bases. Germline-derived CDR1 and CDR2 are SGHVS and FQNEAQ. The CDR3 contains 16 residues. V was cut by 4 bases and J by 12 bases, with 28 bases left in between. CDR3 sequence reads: CASSSPGLGKDSGTYF. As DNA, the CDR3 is TGTGCCAGCAGCTCACCGGGACTTGGGAAAGATTCGGGAACGTACTTC. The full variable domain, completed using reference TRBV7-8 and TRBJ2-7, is GAGVSQSPRYKVAKRGQDVALRCDPISGHVSLFWYQQALGQGPEFLTYFQNEAQLDKSGLPSDRFFAERPEGSVSTLKIQRTQQEDSAVYLCASSSPGLGKDSGTYFGPGTRLTVT.

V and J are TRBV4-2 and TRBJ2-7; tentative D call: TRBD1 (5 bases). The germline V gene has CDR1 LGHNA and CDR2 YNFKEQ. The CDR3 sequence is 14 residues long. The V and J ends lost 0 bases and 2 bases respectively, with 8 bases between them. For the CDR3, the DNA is TGTGCCAGCAGCCAAGACGCAGGGCCCTACGAGCAGTACTTC. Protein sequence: CASSQDAGPYEQYF.

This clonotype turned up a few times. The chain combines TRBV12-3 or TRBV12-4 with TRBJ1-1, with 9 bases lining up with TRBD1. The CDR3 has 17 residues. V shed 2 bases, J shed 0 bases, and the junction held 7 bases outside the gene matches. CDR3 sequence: CASSLKTGGEMNTEAFF. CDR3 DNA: TGTGCCAGCAGTTTAAAGACAGGGGGGGAGATGAACACTGAAGCTTTCTTT.

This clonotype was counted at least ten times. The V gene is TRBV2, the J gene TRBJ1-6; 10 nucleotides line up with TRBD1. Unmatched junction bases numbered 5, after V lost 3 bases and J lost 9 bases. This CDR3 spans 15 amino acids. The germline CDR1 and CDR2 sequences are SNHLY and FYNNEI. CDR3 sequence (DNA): TGTGCCAGCAGTGACGGACAGGGGGAAATTTCACCCCTCCACTTT. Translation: CASSDGQGEISPLHF. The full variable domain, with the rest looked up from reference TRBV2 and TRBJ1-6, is EPEVTQTPSHQVTQMGQEVILRCVPISNHLYFYWYRQILGQKVEFLVSFYNNEISEKSEIFDDQFSVERPDGSNFTLKIRSTKLEDSAMYFCASSDGQGEISPLHFGNGTRLTVT.

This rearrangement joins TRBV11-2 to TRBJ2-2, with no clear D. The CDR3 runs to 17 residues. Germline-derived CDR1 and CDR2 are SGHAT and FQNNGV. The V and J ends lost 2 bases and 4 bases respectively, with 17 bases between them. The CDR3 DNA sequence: TGTGCCAGCAGCTTACCCACCGGGCCAGCCAGCACCGGGGAGCTGTTTTTT. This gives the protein CASSLPTGPASTGELFF.

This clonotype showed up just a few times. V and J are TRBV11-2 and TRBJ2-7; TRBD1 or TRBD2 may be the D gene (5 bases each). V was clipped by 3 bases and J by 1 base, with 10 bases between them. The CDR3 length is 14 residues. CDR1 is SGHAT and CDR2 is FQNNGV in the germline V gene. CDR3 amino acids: CASSLGTFSYEQYF. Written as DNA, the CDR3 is TGTGCCAGCAGCTTGGGGACCTTTTCCTACGAGCAGTACTTC.

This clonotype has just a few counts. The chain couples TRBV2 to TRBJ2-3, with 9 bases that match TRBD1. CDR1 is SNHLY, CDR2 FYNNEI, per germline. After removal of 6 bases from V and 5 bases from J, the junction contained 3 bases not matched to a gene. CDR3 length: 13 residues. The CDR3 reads CASRDRGGDTQYF. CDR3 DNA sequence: TGTGCCAGCAGGGACAGGGGCGGAGATACGCAGTATTTT.